The 20 T cell receptor beta chains given below trace back to one sample, sequenced in a study of cytomegalovirus exposure and HLA in healthy donors. The PCR was carried out with 60 Vbeta primers and 13 Jbeta primers. The table came from immunoSEQ multiplex PCR; TCRdb's copy has only in-frame clones and leaves some out. This table has about 150,000 clones, approximately 84% appearing once. The specimen sequenced was PBMCs. All receptors derive from a middle-aged man in good health and CMV-seropositive.

This clone was observed once. The chain carries TRBV4-2 and TRBJ1-5; possibly TRBD1 for D (6 bases). The CDR3 length is 15 residues. V lost 6 bases and J 7 bases, leaving 19 bases between the germline ends. Germline CDR1 is LGHNA and CDR2 is YNFKEQ. The CDR3 DNA follows: TGTGCCAGCAGTCCAGGGGAAGGAAGGGTGCAGCCCCAGCATTTT. Translation: CASSPGEGRVQPQHF.

The chain joins TRBV4-3 to TRBJ1-2; D is undetermined. The CDR3 covers 15 residues. V dropped 0 bases and J dropped 0 bases, with 8 bases sitting between them. Germline lookup yields CDR1 LGHNA and CDR2 YSLEER. CDR3 residues: CASSQDSTSNYGYTF. For the CDR3, the DNA is TGCGCCAGCAGCCAAGACTCGACATCTAACTATGGCTACACCTTC.

This chain uses TRBV5-1 with TRBJ1-1; TRBD1 agrees at 12 bases. The CDR3 runs 18 residues. Germline CDR1 reads SGHRS; CDR2 reads YFSETQ. The ends lost 4 bases at V and 2 bases at J; junction bases unmatched: 12. The CDR3 nucleotides read TGCGCCAGCAGCCTGGGAGGGACAGGGGGCTCCAAAAACACTGAAGCTTTCTTT. Protein: CASSLGGTGGSKNTEAFF.

The V call is TRBV6-1, the J call TRBJ1-2; 9 bases are shared with TRBD1. CDR1 and CDR2 from the germline V gene are MNHNS and SASEGT. The junction had 10 bases not matched to a gene; V was cut back by 6 bases and J by 8 bases. The CDR3 sequence is 14 residues long. CDR3 protein: CASRGDRDSQGYTF. In nucleotides, the CDR3 is TGTGCCAGCAGAGGGGACAGGGACAGTCAGGGCTACACCTTC.

This clone was observed a few times. This chain links TRBV7-9 with TRBJ1-3; D is perhaps TRBD1 (6 bases). Per germline, CDR1 SEHNR and CDR2 FQNEAQ (reference sequence). This CDR3 contains 16 residues. V was trimmed by 3 bases and J by 0 bases, leaving 12 bases between them. The CDR3 sequence is CASSFQGTVSGNTIYF. The CDR3 DNA is TGTGCCAGCAGCTTCCAGGGGACCGTCTCTGGAAACACCATATATTTT.

The J gene is TRBJ1-5, the V gene TRBV28; unclear D gene. This CDR3 contains 14 residues. Trimming left V 1 base short and J 6 bases short, with 10 bases between. Germline V gene data show CDR1 as MDHEN and CDR2 as SYDVKM. CDR3 nucleotide sequence: TGTGCCAGCAGTTTATCCTCCCGGTCTCAGCCCCAGCATTTT. Residues: CASSLSSRSQPQHF.

V gene TRBV30 combines with J gene TRBJ2-7; tentative D call: TRBD1 (5 bases). The V end lost 0 bases, the J end lost 10 bases, and 19 bases lay between the germline ends. This CDR3 is 14 amino acids long. Germline V gene data show CDR1 as GTSNPN and CDR2 as SVGIG (reference sequence). Here the CDR3 reads CAWSVPGRALEQYF. CDR3 nucleotide sequence: TGTGCCTGGAGTGTACCAGGGCGAGCGTTGGAACAGTACTTC.

The table lists this clone with a few counts. V usage is TRBV9 and J usage is TRBJ1-3; D not resolved. Trimming took off 2 bases at V and 7 bases at J, with 16 bases between the two ends. The germline V gene encodes CDR1 SGDLS and CDR2 YYNGEE. The CDR3 length is 15 residues. The DNA of the CDR3 is TGTGCCAGCAGCGTTGGAACCTCCCCAGGCAACACCATATATTTT. Translated, it gives CASSVGTSPGNTIYF.

V gene TRBV28 combines with J gene TRBJ2-2; 7 bases map to TRBD2. CDR1 and CDR2 (germline): MDHEN, SYDVKM. Trimming removed 5 bases from V and 1 base from J; junction bases left unmatched: 4. CDR3 size: 15 residues. The CDR3 spells CASSGLAGNTGELFF. As DNA, the CDR3 is TGTGCCAGCAGTGGCTTAGCGGGGAACACCGGGGAGCTGTTTTTT.

This sequence joins TRBV5-4 and TRBJ1-2; D gene ambiguous. The ends were cut back, 0 bases at V and 4 bases at J, with 10 bases in the middle. Per the germline V gene, CDR1 is SGHNT and CDR2 is YYREEE (reference sequence). This CDR3 is 14 amino acids long. CDR3 amino acids: CASSLGGLSYGYTF. DNA for the CDR3: TGTGCCAGCAGCTTGGGCGGGCTCAGCTATGGCTACACCTTC.

This chain uses TRBV9 with TRBJ2-7; 8 bases line up with TRBD1. The CDR3 contains 13 residues. V was clipped by 0 bases and J by 7 bases; unmatched bases: 3. Looked up from germline, CDR1 is SGDLS and CDR2 is YYNGEE. The CDR3 here is CASSVEWTGEQYF. CDR3 sequence (DNA): TGTGCCAGCAGCGTAGAGTGGACAGGGGAGCAGTACTTC.

The V call is TRBV19, the J call TRBJ2-7, with D possibly TRBD1 on 6 matching bases. This CDR3 comprises 14 residues. Trimming removed 9 bases from V and 0 bases from J, with 15 bases in between. Germline V gene sequence: CDR1 LNHDA, CDR2 SQIVND (reference sequence). The DNA of the CDR3 is TGTGCCAGCCAACCGACAGGCAGCTCCTACGAGCAGTACTTC. Its translation: CASQPTGSSYEQYF.

The rearrangement uses TRBV6-1 and TRBJ2-7; D is unresolved. The V gene's germline CDR1 is MNHNS and CDR2 SASEGT. The CDR3 is 15 amino acids. Trimming took off 1 base at V and 0 bases at J, with 10 bases between the two ends. CDR3 bases: TGTGCCAGCAGTGAAGGCCCAGCAGGCTCCTACGAGCAGTACTTC. Translated, it gives CASSEGPAGSYEQYF.

This clone was detected only a few times. The gene calls are TRBV6-6 and TRBJ1-1; no clear D. V lost 6 bases and J 3 bases, leaving 11 bases between the germline ends. Germline V CDR1 and CDR2: MNHNY, SVGAGI (reference sequence). The CDR3 has 13 residues. The CDR3 DNA follows: TGTGCCAGCAGCCGGGAGCCGGACACTGAAGCTTTCTTT. Translating it yields CASSREPDTEAFF.

V and J are TRBV14 and TRBJ2-2; D possibly corresponds to TRBD2 (5 bases). Germline loops: CDR1 SGHDN, CDR2 FVKESK. The CDR3 length is 17 residues. V was cut by 1 base and J by 0 bases, with 12 bases left in between. The CDR3 bases are TGTGCCAGCAGCCAAGGAAAGCTAGCTGCGAACACCGGGGAGCTGTTTTTT. This codes for CASSQGKLAANTGELFF.

The chain combines TRBV9 with TRBJ1-5; no definite D call. V lost 0 bases to trimming and J lost 3 bases, with 4 bases between them. The CDR3 totals 13 residues. Germline lookup yields CDR1 SGDLS and CDR2 YYNGEE. The CDR3 bases are TGTGCCAGCAGCGTAGACATCAATCAGCCCCAGCATTTT. Residues: CASSVDINQPQHF.

V and J are TRBV5-8 and TRBJ2-1; D not certain. V dropped 2 bases and J dropped 0 bases, with 12 bases sitting between them. In germline, CDR1 is SGHTS, CDR2 YDEGEE. This CDR3 comprises 16 residues. The DNA for the CDR3 is TGTGCCAGCAGCTTTTTAATAGATAGCTCCTACAATGAGCAGTTCTTC. This sequence encodes CASSFLIDSSYNEQFF.

The chain uses TRBV5-4 and TRBJ1-6; D unclear. Germline assignment: CDR1 SGHNT and CDR2 YYREEE (reference sequence). This CDR3 is 12 amino acids long. V lost 2 bases and J 8 bases, leaving 5 bases between the germline ends. CDR3 nucleotide sequence: TGTGCCAGCAGCTTTCCCGATTCACCCCTCCACTTT. It specifies CASSFPDSPLHF.

This clone was seen more than once but under ten times. The rearrangement links TRBV19 to TRBJ2-1; D is ambiguous. Germline CDR1 is LNHDA and CDR2 is SQIVND (reference sequence). Trimming took off 7 bases at V and 0 bases at J, with 7 bases between the two ends. The CDR3 has 13 residues. The CDR3 DNA sequence: TGTGCCAGTACCCGGAGCTCCTACAATGAGCAGTTCTTC. Translation: CASTRSSYNEQFF.

The V gene is TRBV28, the J gene TRBJ2-7; 9 bases match TRBD1. V was pared by 5 bases and J by 2 bases, with 16 bases of the junction left unmatched. Germline values: CDR1 MDHEN, CDR2 SYDVKM. The CDR3 spans 18 residues. The chain's CDR3 is CASSQPFQSGTGTYEQYF. In DNA, the CDR3 is TGTGCCAGCAGTCAGCCCTTCCAATCAGGGACAGGGACCTACGAGCAGTACTTC.